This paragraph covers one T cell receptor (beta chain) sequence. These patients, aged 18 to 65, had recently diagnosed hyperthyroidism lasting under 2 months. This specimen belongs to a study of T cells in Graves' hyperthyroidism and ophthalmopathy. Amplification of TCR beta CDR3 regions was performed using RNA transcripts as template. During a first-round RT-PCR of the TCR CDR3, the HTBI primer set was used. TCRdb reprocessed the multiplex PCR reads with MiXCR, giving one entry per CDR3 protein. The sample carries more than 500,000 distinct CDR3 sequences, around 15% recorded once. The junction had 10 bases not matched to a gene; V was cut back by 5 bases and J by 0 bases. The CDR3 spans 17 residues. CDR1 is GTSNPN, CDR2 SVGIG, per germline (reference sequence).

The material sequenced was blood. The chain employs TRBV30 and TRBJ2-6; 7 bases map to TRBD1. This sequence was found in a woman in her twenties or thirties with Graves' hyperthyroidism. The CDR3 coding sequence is TGTGCCTGGCCCACCGGGACAGAGCTCTCTGGGGCCAACGTCCTGACTTTC. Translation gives CAWPTGTELSGANVLTF.